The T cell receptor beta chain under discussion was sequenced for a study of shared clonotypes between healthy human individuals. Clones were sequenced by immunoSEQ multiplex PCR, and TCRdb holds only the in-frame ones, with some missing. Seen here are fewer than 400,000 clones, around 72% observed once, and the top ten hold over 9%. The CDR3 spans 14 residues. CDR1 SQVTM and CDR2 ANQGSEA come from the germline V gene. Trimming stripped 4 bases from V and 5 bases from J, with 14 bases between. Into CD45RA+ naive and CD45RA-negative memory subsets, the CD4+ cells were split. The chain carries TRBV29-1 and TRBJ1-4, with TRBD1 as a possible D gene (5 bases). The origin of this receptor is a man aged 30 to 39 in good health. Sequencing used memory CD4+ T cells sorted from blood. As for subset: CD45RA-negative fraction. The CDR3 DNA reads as TGCAGCGTTGGAGGTGGGGGAATGAATGAAAAACTGTTTTTT. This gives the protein CSVGGGGMNEKLFF.